A single T cell receptor beta chain is shown here with its context. What it recognizes is unknown. Additional DNA sequences in this sample encode the identical CDR3. The sample belongs to a study of shared clonotypes between healthy human individuals. Findings and limits, study-wide: Generation of non-shared clonotypes was less probable than generation of clonotypes shared by all four donors. Clonotypes that were shared across a handful of donors made up around 4.6% of naive CD4 clonotypes.

Several immunoSEQ plates held equal portions of the genomic DNA taken from each subset. TCRdb keeps only in-frame clones here, not all; method: immunoSEQ multiplex PCR. Here the sample spans roughly 1,500,000 clones, less than 99% being singletons. Germline V gene sequence: CDR1 LNHNV, CDR2 YYDKDF (reference sequence). The CDR3 covers 12 residues. V lost 1 base and J lost 1, with 0 bases in between. The chain carries TRBV15 and TRBJ2-3; no firm D call. The clonotype was recovered from a man aged 30 to 45 in good health. Sequenced material: naive CD4+ T cells sorted from blood. The subset was: CD45RA+ positively selected. The CDR3 region has the DNA TGTGCCACCAGCAGAGGCACAGATACGCAGTATTTT. Protein sequence: CATSRGTDTQYF.